These 27 T cell receptor beta chains came from one sample sequenced in a study of blood T cell repertoires in COVID-19. The repertoire was sequenced with immunoSEQ multiplex PCR; TCRdb's copy has only in-frame clones and lacks some. The table lists around 80,000 clones, about 91% of them singletons. The specimen was peripheral blood. All receptors derive from an elderly woman with acute or convalescent COVID-19.

The V call is TRBV6-6, the J call TRBJ1-1; TRBD1 might be the D (6 bases). This CDR3 contains 18 residues. Germline V CDR1 and CDR2: MNHNY, SVGAGI (reference sequence). V was shortened by 5 bases and J by 0 bases, with 22 bases between the two germline ends. The CDR3 reads CASSPIAGAGGMNTEAFF. The CDR3 DNA follows: TGTGCCAGCAGTCCTATAGCAGGGGCGGGGGGCATGAACACTGAAGCTTTCTTT.

The genes are TRBV7-3 and TRBJ2-3; D perhaps matches TRBD2 (6 bases). Germline CDR1 SGHTA, CDR2 FQGTGA. The CDR3 sequence is 14 residues long. V lost 6 bases to trimming and J lost 0 bases, with 10 bases between them. As DNA, the CDR3 is TGTGCCAGCAGTCTCCGGGGGAGCACAGATACGCAGTATTTT. Translation gives CASSLRGSTDTQYF.

The CDR3 protein is CASSQDAGNYGYTF. In DNA form, the CDR3 reads TGTGCCAGCAGCCAAGACGCAGGGAACTATGGCTACACCTTC. This sequence joins TRBV14 and TRBJ1-2, with D perhaps matching TRBD1 (5 bases). Germline V gene data show CDR1 as SGHDN and CDR2 as FVKESK. The ends were cut back, 0 bases at V and 2 bases at J, with 7 bases in the middle. CDR3 length equals 14 residues.

The genes are TRBV5-1 and TRBJ2-7; D might be TRBD1 (5 bases). V was pared by 5 bases and J by 2 bases, with 17 bases between. Germline V gene sequence: CDR1 SGHRS, CDR2 YFSETQ. The CDR3 has 15 residues. In nucleotides, the CDR3 is TGCGCCAGCAGTTCAGGGATCTTATCTACCTACGAGCAGTACTTC. It is translated as CASSSGILSTYEQYF.

A few counts support this clone. V gene TRBV4-2 combines with J gene TRBJ2-3; D uncertain. The CDR3 is made up of 15 amino acids. CDR1 LGHNA and CDR2 YNFKEQ come from the germline V gene. The V end was cut by 0 bases, the J end by 3 bases, with 10 bases between. CDR3 sequence reads: CASSQDPTLTDTQYF. CDR3 sequence (DNA): TGTGCCAGCAGCCAAGACCCCACATTGACAGATACGCAGTATTTT.

Worth noting for this clone: Other DNA sequences in the sample encode the same CDR3. The chain joins TRBV18 to TRBJ1-2; 8 nucleotides agree with TRBD1. CDR3 size: 13 residues. V shed 3 bases, J shed 4 bases, and the junction held 1 base outside the gene matches. The germline CDR1 and CDR2 sequences are KGHSH and LQKENI. The CDR3 bases are TGTGCCAGCTCACCCGACAGGGGCTATGGCTACACCTTC. Translation gives CASSPDRGYGYTF.

CDR3 DNA sequence: TGTGCCAGCTCATTAGACAGGGAACGCACAGATACGCAGTATTTT. The encoded protein is CASSLDRERTDTQYF. V is TRBV18 and J is TRBJ2-3, with 7 positions matching TRBD1. CDR3 length equals 15 residues. The trim removed 5 bases at V and 1 base at J, leaving 6 bases unmatched. The germline CDR1 and CDR2 sequences are KGHSH and LQKENI.

The chain carries TRBV9 and TRBJ1-2; a weak D match, TRBD1 (6 bases). Looked up from germline, CDR1 is SGDLS and CDR2 is YYNGEE. This CDR3 has 14 amino acids. V was pared by 3 bases and J by 8 bases, with 17 bases between. The DNA for the CDR3 is TGTGCCAGCAGCGCAGGACAGCGCCCCTTGGGCTACACCTTC. It yields the protein CASSAGQRPLGYTF.

The rearrangement uses TRBV11-2 and TRBJ1-4; 7 nucleotides agree with TRBD1. After removal of 4 bases from V and 8 bases from J, the junction contained 7 bases not matched to a gene. Germline CDR1 reads SGHAT; CDR2 reads FQNNGV. This CDR3 is built from 14 residues. CDR3 residues: CASSSTTGYEKLFF. The CDR3 bases are TGTGCCAGCAGCTCTACGACAGGGTACGAAAAACTGTTTTTT.

This sequence joins TRBV30 and TRBJ1-5; D not certain. The V gene lost 2 bases and the J gene lost 0 bases, with 11 bases spanning the gap. There are 15 residues in the CDR3. The V gene's germline CDR1 is GTSNPN and CDR2 SVGIG (reference sequence). The CDR3 region has the DNA TGTGCCTGGAGTACGGGAGATTATAGCAATCAGCCCCAGCATTTT. The encoded protein is CAWSTGDYSNQPQHF.

The rearrangement joins TRBV5-6 to TRBJ1-1, with TRBD1 matching 8 bases. The CDR3 consists of 15 residues. Germline trimming cut 5 bases from V and 5 bases from J; bases unmatched to any gene: 11. CDR1 SGHDT and CDR2 YYEEEE come from the germline V gene. The CDR3 nucleotides are TGTGCCAGCAGAAGATCGACAGGGGTATGGACTGAAGCTTTCTTT. Translated: CASRRSTGVWTEAFF.

The V call is TRBV7-8, the J call TRBJ2-6; 7 nucleotides match TRBD1. Looked up from germline, CDR1 is SGHVS and CDR2 is FQNEAQ. This CDR3 is built from 17 residues. V gave up 7 bases and J gave up 0 bases; unmatched junction bases: 9. Written as DNA, the CDR3 is TGTGCCAGCAATCGGGGACAGTCCGACTCTGGGGCCAACGTCCTGACTTTC. Residues: CASNRGQSDSGANVLTF. The entire variable domain, with the rest obtained from reference TRBV7-8 and TRBJ2-6, is as follows: GAGVSQSPRYKVAKRGQDVALRCDPISGHVSLFWYQQALGQGPEFLTYFQNEAQLDKSGLPSDRFFAERPEGSVSTLKIQRTQQEDSAVYLCASNRGQSDSGANVLTFGAGSRLTVL.

This clone was counted once. The V and J genes are TRBV5-4 and TRBJ1-1, with a weak D call TRBD1 (5 bases). The CDR3 sequence is 13 residues long. Per the germline V gene, CDR1 is SGHNT and CDR2 is YYREEE (reference sequence). Trimming removed 2 bases from V and 6 bases from J, with 11 bases in between. The CDR3 here is CASSLGGGAEAFF. The CDR3, as DNA: TGTGCCAGCAGCTTAGGTGGAGGGGCTGAAGCTTTCTTT.

This clone was seen only once. V usage is TRBV6-5 and J usage is TRBJ1-1; D gene unclear. V lost 4 bases and J lost 1, with 13 bases in between. The germline CDR1 and CDR2 sequences are MNHEY and SVGAGI. The CDR3 length is 15 residues. The chain's CDR3 is CASSLPGGRNTEAFF. The CDR3 DNA sequence: TGTGCCAGCAGTTTACCTGGAGGGCGGAACACTGAAGCTTTCTTT.

V and J are TRBV19 and TRBJ1-1; D remains ambiguous. The CDR3 length is 15 residues. Trimming stripped 5 bases from V and 2 bases from J, with 15 bases between. The germline V gene encodes CDR1 LNHDA and CDR2 SQIVND (reference sequence). CDR3 in amino acids: CASSSPAGSNTEAFF. CDR3 DNA sequence: TGTGCCAGTAGTTCCCCTGCGGGAAGCAACACTGAAGCTTTCTTT.

This chain links TRBV9 with TRBJ2-2; 9 nucleotides match TRBD2. This CDR3 has 16 residues. CDR1 is SGDLS, CDR2 YYNGEE, per germline. V was clipped by 0 bases and J by 2 bases; unmatched bases: 2. CDR3 region: CASSVGLAGNTGELFF. CDR3 DNA: TGTGCCAGCAGCGTAGGGCTAGCGGGAAACACCGGGGAGCTGTTTTTT. The whole variable domain, remainder taken from reference TRBV9 and TRBJ2-2, is DSGVTQTPKHLITATGQRVTLRCSPRSGDLSVYWYQQSLDQGLQFLIQYYNGEERAKGNILERFSAQQFPDLHSELNLSSLELGDSALYFCASSVGLAGNTGELFFGEGSRLTVL.

This clone was detected once. This chain joins TRBV5-1 and TRBJ2-7, with 15 bases identical to TRBD2. J lost 5 bases, V lost 3 bases, and 12 bases had no gene match. Germline assignment: CDR1 SGHRS and CDR2 YFSETQ. This CDR3 is built from 18 residues. CDR3 sequence reads: CASSSGLAGGRSGDEQYF. CDR3 sequence (DNA): TGCGCCAGCAGCTCGGGACTAGCGGGGGGAAGATCCGGGGACGAGCAGTACTTC.

CDR3 protein: CASSQVSGHTEAFF. CDR3 sequence (DNA): TGTGCCAGCAGCCAAGTTTCTGGGCACACTGAAGCTTTCTTT. This chain links TRBV3-1 (or the pseudogene TRBV3-2) with TRBJ1-1, with D unclear. The germline V gene encodes CDR1 LGHDT and CDR2 YNNKEL (reference sequence). The CDR3 has 14 residues. V lost 1 base and J lost 3, with 9 bases in between.

This sequence joins TRBV19 and TRBJ2-2; 7 bases are a match to TRBD1. The trim removed 6 bases at V and 4 bases at J, leaving 14 bases unmatched. Germline V lookup: CDR1 LNHDA, CDR2 SQIVND (reference sequence). The CDR3 is 17 residues long. In nucleotides, the CDR3 is TGTGCCAGTAGGGTGACAGGGAGATACCTTGGCACCGGGGAGCTGTTTTTT. Its protein is CASRVTGRYLGTGELFF.

The chain uses TRBV15 and TRBJ2-1; 7 bases match TRBD1. The CDR3 contains 16 residues. Germline V gene lookup returns CDR1 LNHNV and CDR2 YYDKDF (reference sequence). With 3 bases clipped from V and 4 bases from J, the junction kept 9 bases outside the gene matches. The chain's CDR3 is CATSRQGEIYYNEQFF. In DNA form, the CDR3 reads TGTGCCACCAGCAGGCAGGGGGAGATCTATTACAATGAGCAGTTCTTC.

The J gene is TRBJ1-2, the V gene TRBV5-6; 8 bases agree with TRBD1. After removal of 4 bases from V and 3 bases from J, the junction contained 5 bases not matched to a gene. The CDR3 extends over 14 amino acids. CDR1 is SGHDT, CDR2 YYEEEE, per germline. Here the CDR3 DNA reads TGTGCCAGCAGCGGTATGACAGGGGACTATGGCTACACCTTC. This translates into CASSGMTGDYGYTF.

The chain links TRBV23-1 to TRBJ1-1; 8 bases fit TRBD1. TRBV23-1 is an ORF, and what it does is uncertain. This CDR3 comprises 11 residues. Trimming removed 6 bases from V and 12 bases from J; junction bases left unmatched: 6. In DNA, the CDR3 is TGCGCCAGCAGCGAGGGACAGGCAACTTTCTTT. Translation: CASSEGQATFF.

This CDR3 reads CASIKTATTEAFF. CDR3 DNA sequence: TGTGCCAGCATCAAGACAGCCACAACTGAAGCTTTCTTT. The chain recombines TRBV7-9 with TRBJ1-1; a weak D match, TRBD1 (5 bases). Trimming pared 7 bases from V and 5 bases from J, leaving 14 bases between. Looked up from germline, CDR1 is SEHNR and CDR2 is FQNEAQ (reference sequence). The CDR3 consists of 13 residues. Drawing the rest from reference TRBV7-9 and TRBJ1-1, the complete variable domain is DTGVSQNPRHKITKRGQNVTFRCDPISEHNRLYWYRQTLGQGPEFLTYFQNEAQLEKSRLLSDRFSAERPKGSFSTLEIQRTEQGDSAMYLCASIKTATTEAFFGQGTRLTVV.

The J gene is TRBJ1-2, the V gene TRBV2; 9 bases map to TRBD1. The germline gives CDR1 SNHLY, CDR2 FYNNEI. The CDR3 extends over 17 amino acids. Losses at the gene ends were 5 bases for V and 0 bases for J; bases not matched to a gene: 10. The CDR3 protein is CASSRPGTGIPNYGYTF. The CDR3 DNA reads TGTGCCAGCAGTCGTCCCGGGACAGGGATCCCTAACTATGGCTACACCTTC.

J is TRBJ1-5 and V is TRBV6-6; 9 bases are a match to TRBD1. The CDR3 extends over 16 amino acids. From germline, CDR1 is MNHNY and CDR2 SVGAGI (reference sequence). J gave up 6 bases and V 5 bases, and 11 bases lay outside the gene matches. In DNA, the CDR3 is TGTGCCAGCAGTGCGCCATCGGGACAGGGTGCTCAGCCCCAGCATTTT. Translated, it gives CASSAPSGQGAQPQHF.

The genes are TRBV6-1 and TRBJ1-5; D gene uncertain. Trimming stripped 0 bases from V and 4 bases from J, with 7 bases between. The CDR3 is made up of 14 amino acids. The germline V gene has CDR1 MNHNS and CDR2 SASEGT. DNA for the CDR3: TGTGCCAGCAGTGAAGCTCAGATAAATCAGCCCCAGCATTTT. Its protein product is CASSEAQINQPQHF.

The chain combines TRBV7-9 with TRBJ1-4, with D perhaps TRBD1 (5 bases). The length of the CDR3 is 13 residues. Germline V gives CDR1 SEHNR, CDR2 FQNEAQ (reference sequence). V lost 6 bases and J lost 7, with 12 bases in between. This chain's CDR3 is CASRSGGSEKLFF. The CDR3 DNA follows: TGTGCCAGCAGGTCCGGGGGGTCTGAAAAACTGTTTTTT. The full variable domain, its missing parts supplied by reference TRBV7-9 and TRBJ1-4, is DTGVSQNPRHKITKRGQNVTFRCDPISEHNRLYWYRQTLGQGPEFLTYFQNEAQLEKSRLLSDRFSAERPKGSFSTLEIQRTEQGDSAMYLCASRSGGSEKLFFGSGTQLSVL.